These 13 T cell receptor beta chains came from one sample sequenced in a study of T-cell reconstitution after alpha-beta-depleted transplantation in children. Unique molecular identifiers were incorporated when the TCRbeta library was constructed. In TCRdb, the PCR reads were re-called with MiXCR into one record per CDR3 protein. The sample contains about 440,000 distinct CDR3 sequences, 43% of which appear only once. This sample comprised PBMCs, obtained before TCRalphabeta/CD19-depleted stem cell transplant. All receptors derive from a girl aged 2-10 years with aplastic anemia, due to receive a stem cell transplant.

This chain links TRBV5-4 with TRBJ2-1; D is unclear. Trimming left V 1 base short and J 10 bases short, with 15 bases between. Germline loops: CDR1 SGHNT, CDR2 YYREEE (reference sequence). The CDR3 totals 14 residues. CDR3: CASSLLTFRKEQFF. CDR3 coding DNA: TGTGCCAGCAGCTTGTTAACTTTCCGAAAAGAGCAGTTCTTC.

The chain recombines TRBV20-1 with TRBJ2-5, with TRBD1 matching 7 bases. There are 14 residues in the CDR3. J gave up 4 bases and V 2 bases, and 7 bases lay outside the gene matches. Germline CDR1 is DFQATT and CDR2 is SNEGSKA (reference sequence). The CDR3 spells CSARKGAPRETQYF. DNA of the CDR3: TGCAGTGCTAGAAAGGGGGCTCCGAGAGAGACCCAGTACTTC.

This clonotype has a single count. V and J are TRBV20-1 and TRBJ2-3, with D uncertain. The V and J ends lost 5 bases and 5 bases respectively, with 20 bases between them. The germline gives CDR1 DFQATT, CDR2 SNEGSKA (reference sequence). There are 15 residues in the CDR3. CDR3 DNA sequence: TGCAGTGCTCCGTCCCCCGCGACCGCAGTAGATACGCAGTATTTT. Translation: CSAPSPATAVDTQYF.

The chain is built from TRBV20-1 and TRBJ1-6, with 7 bases identical to TRBD1. The CDR3 is made up of 14 amino acids. Trimming cost V 6 bases and J 9 bases; bases outside gene matches: 11. Germline CDR1 and CDR2: DFQATT and SNEGSKA (reference sequence). The CDR3 sequence: CSASQGDRTSPLHF. The CDR3 nucleotides read TGCAGTGCGTCCCAGGGGGACAGAACTTCACCCCTCCACTTT.

The chain employs TRBV6-1 and TRBJ2-5; weak D call: TRBD1 (6 bases). This CDR3 spans 15 amino acids. The germline V gene has CDR1 MNHNS and CDR2 SASEGT. V was clipped by 8 bases and J by 2 bases, with 18 bases between them. This chain's CDR3 is CASQIQFRGQETQYF. The CDR3 nucleotides are TGTGCCAGCCAGATTCAATTCAGGGGACAAGAGACCCAGTACTTC.

The chain carries TRBV20-1 and TRBJ2-1, with a tentative D call TRBD2 (6 bases). V was cut by 6 bases and J by 7 bases, with 13 bases left in between. In germline, CDR1 is DFQATT, CDR2 SNEGSKA (reference sequence). The CDR3 spans 12 residues. The CDR3 bases are TGCAGTGCCTCGGCGGGGAGAAATGAGCAGTTCTTC. It yields the protein CSASAGRNEQFF.

This clonotype appeared a few times. The V and J genes are TRBV7-9 and TRBJ1-2; D not resolved. The CDR3 sequence is 15 residues long. Trimming took off 2 bases at V and 6 bases at J, with 16 bases between the two ends. CDR1 SEHNR and CDR2 FQNEAQ come from the germline V gene (reference sequence). In nucleotides, the CDR3 is TGTGCCAGCAGCTTATCGTCCTACCAGAGGGATGGCTACACCTTC. Translation: CASSLSSYQRDGYTF.

The chain couples TRBV12-3 or TRBV12-4 to TRBJ2-1, with 7 bases identical to TRBD2. Germline trimming cut 3 bases from V and 9 bases from J; bases unmatched to any gene: 11. This CDR3 is 15 amino acids long. Here the CDR3 DNA reads TGTGCCAGCAGTTTGGAGGGAGGGCCCGTCTCTGAGCAGTTCTTC. Amino acids: CASSLEGGPVSEQFF.

This clonotype was seen ten or more times. The rearrangement uses TRBV7-6 and TRBJ2-7; D is possibly TRBD2 (6 bases). Trimming cost V 4 bases and J 3 bases, with 16 bases left between them. The length of the CDR3 is 15 residues. The germline V gene has CDR1 SGHVS and CDR2 FNYEAQ. CDR3 amino acids: CASSSSSGDYYEQYF. The CDR3 nucleotides are TGTGCCAGCAGCTCCTCTTCGGGAGACTACTACGAGCAGTACTTC. Looking up the rest from reference TRBV7-6 and TRBJ2-7 gives the full variable domain: GAGVSQSPRYKVTKRGQDVALRCDPISGHVSLYWYRQALGQGPEFLTYFNYEAQQDKSGLPNDRFSAERPEGSISTLTIQRTEQRDSAMYRCASSSSSGDYYEQYFGPGTRLTVT.

This clonotype was counted a few times. The V gene is TRBV19, the J gene TRBJ2-1, with a weak D call TRBD2 (5 bases). This CDR3 is 13 amino acids long. Germline CDR1 is LNHDA and CDR2 is SQIVND (reference sequence). The germline V and J ends were trimmed by 3 bases and 9 bases, with 12 bases remaining between them. The CDR3 DNA follows: TGTGCCAGTAGTATGACCAGCCGGGGTGAGCAGTTCTTC. The encoded protein is CASSMTSRGEQFF.

Of note for this clonotype: This may be a read error, as it is one base from a much larger clone. V is TRBV5-1 and J is TRBJ2-3, with D unresolved. The J call may be faulty, since TRBJ1-5 better matches the DNA end. The germline gives CDR1 SGHRS, CDR2 YFSETQ. This CDR3 contains 13 residues. The CDR3 loop is CASSLGSADTQHF. The CDR3 bases are TGCGCCAGCAGCTTGGGTTCCGCAGATACGCAGCATTTT.

There are a few counts of this clonotype. The chain is built from TRBV4-3 and TRBJ2-1; TRBD2 agrees at 10 bases. V shed 2 bases and J 9 bases; nucleotides not matched to a gene: 4. Germline loops: CDR1 LGHNA, CDR2 YSLEER. The CDR3 has 14 amino acids. DNA for the CDR3: TGCGCCAGCAGCCAACTAGCGGGAGTTAGTGAGCAGTTCTTC. This translates into CASSQLAGVSEQFF.

The genes are TRBV12-3 or TRBV12-4 and TRBJ2-3; 7 positions match TRBD2. The junction had 12 bases not matched to a gene; V was cut back by 10 bases and J by 2 bases. The CDR3 has 15 residues. In DNA, the CDR3 is TGTGCCAACGGGGCGGGAGAGTTGGACACAGATACGCAGTATTTT. Protein: CANGAGELDTDTQYF.